The sample holds one count of the clone carrying this T cell receptor (beta chain). A single record per CDR3 protein comes from TCRdb applying MiXCR to the RT-PCR reads. The repertoire holds 200,000 to 250,000 distinct CDR3 sequences, with roughly 15% as singletons. The data were obtained in a study of patients and donors after allogeneic stem cell transplantation. Germline assignment: CDR1 DFQATT and CDR2 SNEGSKA (reference sequence). V lost 6 bases to trimming and J lost 1 base, with 10 bases between them. The CDR3 has 13 residues. The source of this sequence is a human donor who was either an allogeneic HSCT recipient or a stem cell or donor lymphocyte infusion donor (not recorded which). It is not recorded whose cells these are; they may come from a transplant donor. The specimen was blood, either unsorted or a sorted T cell fraction (not recorded which). The rearrangement joins TRBV20-1 to TRBJ1-5; D might be TRBD1 (5 bases). The CDR3 DNA is TGCAGTGCAATCCGGGACAGCAATCAGCCCCAGCATTTT. Translation: CSAIRDSNQPQHF.